These T cell receptor beta chains were read from a single sample in a study of CD8+ T cells in alopecia areata. The table came from immunoSEQ multiplex PCR; TCRdb's copy has only in-frame clones and leaves some out. Of approximately 150,000 clones listed, roughly 60% were seen once; the top ten hold about 4.5%. Sequencing used CD4+ T cells sorted from blood. The receptors come from a human donor in good health. Both conserved end residues are part of each CDR3. The order of the fields is clone size, J gene, D gene, V gene, CDR3 protein, CDR3 DNA. The D gene is left open where the match is weak. Some rows mark clone size as missing; the rest say once, few, many or name a class of expanded clone.

few	TRBJ1-5	NA	TRBV15	CATSQVNQPQHF	TGTGCCACCAGCCAAGTAAATCAGCCCCAGCATTTT
few	TRBJ2-5	NA	TRBV5-5	CASSLYRNRHQETQYF	TGTGCCAGCAGCTTGTACAGGAACAGGCACCAAGAGACCCAGTACTTC
NA	TRBJ1-5	NA	TRBV30	CAWSSPSGGEYQPQHF	TGTGCCTGGAGTAGCCCTTCTGGGGGGGAGTATCAGCCCCAGCATTTT
few	TRBJ1-2	NA	TRBV14	CASSQGTANYGYTF	TGTGCCAGCAGCCAAGGGACAGCTAACTATGGCTACACCTTC
few	TRBJ1-1	NA	TRBV19	CASSTRPGNTEAFF	TGTGCCAGTAGTACTCGTCCGGGTAACACTGAAGCTTTCTTT
NA	TRBJ2-2	TRBD1	TRBV29-1	CSATGGSMQTGELFF	TGCAGCGCAACAGGGGGCTCTATGCAGACCGGGGAGCTGTTTTTT
NA	TRBJ2-5	NA	TRBV4-1	CASSLGSTGDETQYF	TGCGCCAGCAGCCTTGGGTCGACCGGCGATGAGACCCAGTACTTC
once	TRBJ2-7	TRBD1	TRBV5-4	CASSGQGGYEQYF	TGTGCCAGCAGCGGACAGGGTGGGTACGAGCAGTACTTC
NA	TRBJ2-4	TRBD1	TRBV29-1	CSVGTELIQYF	TGCAGCGTCGGGACAGAGTTAATTCAGTACTTC
NA	TRBJ2-1	NA	TRBV30	CAWSVRGSEQFF	TGTGCCTGGAGTGTACGGGGGAGTGAGCAGTTCTTC
NA	TRBJ2-6	NA	TRBV19	CASTDNLRANVLTF	TGTGCCAGTACCGACAATCTTAGGGCCAACGTCCTGACTTTC
few	TRBJ2-7	TRBD2	TRBV28	CASSLAGLAGYEQYF	TGTGCCAGCAGTTTGGCGGGACTAGCGGGGTACGAGCAGTACTTC
NA	TRBJ2-7	NA	TRBV10-3	CAIRPGISDEQYF	TGTGCCATCAGGCCCGGGATTTCAGACGAGCAGTACTTC
NA	TRBJ1-4	NA	TRBV5-1	CASSTLRATNEKLFF	TGCGCCAGCAGCACCCTCCGTGCAACTAATGAAAAACTGTTTTTT
NA	TRBJ2-1	TRBD2	TRBV5-1	CASSWGLAVGYNEQFF	TGCGCCAGCAGCTGGGGACTAGCCGTCGGGTACAATGAGCAGTTCTTC
NA	TRBJ2-2	NA	TRBV6-6	CASSYAGETGELFF	TGTGCCAGCAGTTACGCAGGGGAGACCGGGGAGCTGTTTTTT
NA	TRBJ1-5	NA	TRBV4-1	CASSLGTFSSNQPQHF	TGCGCCAGCAGTCTTGGGACATTCTCTAGCAATCAGCCCCAGCATTTT
few	TRBJ2-7	NA	TRBV18	CASSHSVEQYF	TGTGCCAGCTCACATTCCGTAGAGCAGTACTTC
NA	TRBJ2-3	NA	TRBV27	CASRSFDTQYF	TGTGCCAGCAGGAGTTTCGATACGCAGTATTTT
NA	TRBJ1-6	TRBD1	TRBV18	CASSRLQGHNSPLHF	TGTGCCAGCTCACGATTACAGGGGCACAATTCACCCCTCCACTTT
NA	TRBJ2-7	TRBD1	TRBV29-1	CSARTGGPYEQYF	TGCAGCGCACGGACAGGGGGGCCCTACGAGCAGTACTTC
NA	TRBJ2-2	TRBD1	TRBV27	CASRPGQHTGELFF	TGTGCCAGCAGGCCGGGACAGCACACCGGGGAGCTGTTTTTT
NA	TRBJ2-1	NA	TRBV6-5	CASSYKPKNEQFF	TGTGCCAGCAGTTACAAACCTAAGAATGAGCAGTTCTTC
NA	TRBJ2-5	NA	TRBV2	CASSKTAVQETQYF	TGTGCCAGCAGTAAGACGGCTGTACAAGAGACCCAGTACTTC
few	TRBJ2-6	NA	TRBV14	CASSQTGRPGANVLTF	TGTGCCAGCAGCCAGACAGGCAGGCCTGGGGCCAACGTCCTGACTTTC
NA	TRBJ1-1	NA	TRBV6-5	CASSYSRQGNTEAFF	TGTGCCAGCAGTTACTCGAGGCAGGGCAACACTGAAGCTTTCTTT